This T cell receptor beta chain appears in the sequencing data of a study of blood T cell repertoires in COVID-19. Overall study context: The samples span acute and convalescent COVID-19 from the United States, Italy and Spain. Sources were T cells, B-cell-depleted T cells, or PBMCs; the material itself was cDNA or gDNA.

Study processing details: How many nucleated cells were present was estimated from reference gene primer amplification. Clones were sequenced by immunoSEQ multiplex PCR, and TCRdb holds only the in-frame ones, with some missing. V, J and clone size are those of that table, while D and trimming were read from the DNA. The table lists hundreds of thousands of clones, 70% to 85% of them singletons. V was pared by 2 bases and J by 4 bases, with 6 bases between. Germline V gene data show CDR1 as SGHTA and CDR2 as FQGNSA. The CDR3 spans 13 residues. The chain carries TRBV7-2 and TRBJ1-5; D is unclear. The sequenced sample consisted of peripheral blood. The TCR was taken from a woman in her forties with active or convalescent COVID-19. CDR3 amino acids: CASSLRANQPQHF. The CDR3, as DNA: TGTGCCAGCAGCTTAAGAGCAAATCAGCCCCAGCATTTT.